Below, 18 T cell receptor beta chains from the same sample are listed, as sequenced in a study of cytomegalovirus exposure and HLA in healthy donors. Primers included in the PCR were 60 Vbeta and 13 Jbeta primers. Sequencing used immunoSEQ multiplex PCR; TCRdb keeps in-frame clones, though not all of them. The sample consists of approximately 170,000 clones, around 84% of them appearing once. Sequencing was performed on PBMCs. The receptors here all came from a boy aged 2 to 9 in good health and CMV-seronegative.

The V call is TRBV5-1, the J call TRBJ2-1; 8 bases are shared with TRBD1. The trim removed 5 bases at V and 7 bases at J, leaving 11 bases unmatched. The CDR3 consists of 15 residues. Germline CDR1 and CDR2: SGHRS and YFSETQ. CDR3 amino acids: CASSSQGAFLNEQFF. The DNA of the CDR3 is TGCGCCAGCAGTTCCCAGGGGGCGTTTCTAAATGAGCAGTTCTTC.

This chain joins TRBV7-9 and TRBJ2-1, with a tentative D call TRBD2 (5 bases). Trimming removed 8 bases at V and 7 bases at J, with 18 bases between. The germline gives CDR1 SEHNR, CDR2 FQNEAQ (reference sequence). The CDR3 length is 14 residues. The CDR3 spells CASVGLTTRNEQFF. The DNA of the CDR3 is TGTGCCAGCGTAGGGTTGACTACAAGGAATGAGCAGTTCTTC. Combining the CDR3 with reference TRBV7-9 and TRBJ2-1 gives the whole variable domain DTGVSQNPRHKITKRGQNVTFRCDPISEHNRLYWYRQTLGQGPEFLTYFQNEAQLEKSRLLSDRFSAERPKGSFSTLEIQRTEQGDSAMYLCASVGLTTRNEQFFGPGTRLTVL.

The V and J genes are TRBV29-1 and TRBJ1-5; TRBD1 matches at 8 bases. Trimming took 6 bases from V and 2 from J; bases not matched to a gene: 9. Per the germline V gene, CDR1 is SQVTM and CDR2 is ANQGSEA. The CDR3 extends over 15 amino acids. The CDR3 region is CSVATGGDGNQPQHF. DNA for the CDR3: TGCAGCGTGGCTACAGGGGGGGATGGCAATCAGCCCCAGCATTTT.

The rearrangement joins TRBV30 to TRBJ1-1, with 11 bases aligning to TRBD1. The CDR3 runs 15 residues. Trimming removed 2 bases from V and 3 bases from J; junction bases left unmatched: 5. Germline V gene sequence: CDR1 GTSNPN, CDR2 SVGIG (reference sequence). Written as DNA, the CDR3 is TGTGCCTGGAGTTGGACAGGGGGCCGTCACACTGAAGCTTTCTTT. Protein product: CAWSWTGGRHTEAFF.

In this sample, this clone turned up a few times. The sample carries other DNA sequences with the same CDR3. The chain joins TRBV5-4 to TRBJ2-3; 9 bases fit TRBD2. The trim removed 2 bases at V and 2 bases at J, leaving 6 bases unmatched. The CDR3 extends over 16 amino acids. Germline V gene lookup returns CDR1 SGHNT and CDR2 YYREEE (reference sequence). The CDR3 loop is CASSLGRGGATDTQYF. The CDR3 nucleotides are TGTGCCAGCAGCTTAGGCCGCGGGGGGGCCACAGATACGCAGTATTTT. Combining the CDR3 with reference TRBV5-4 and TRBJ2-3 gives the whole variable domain ETGVTQSPTHLIKTRGQQVTLRCSSQSGHNTVSWYQQALGQGPQFIFQYYREEENGRGNFPPRFSGLQFPNYSSELNVNALELDDSALYLCASSLGRGGATDTQYFGPGTRLTVL.

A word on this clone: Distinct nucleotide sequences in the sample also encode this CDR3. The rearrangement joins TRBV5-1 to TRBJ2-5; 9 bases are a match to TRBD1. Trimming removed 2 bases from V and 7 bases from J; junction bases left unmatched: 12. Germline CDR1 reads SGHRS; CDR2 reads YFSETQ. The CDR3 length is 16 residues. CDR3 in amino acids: CASSFLLQGALGTQYF. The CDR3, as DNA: TGCGCCAGCAGCTTCCTCTTACAGGGGGCCCTAGGGACCCAGTACTTC. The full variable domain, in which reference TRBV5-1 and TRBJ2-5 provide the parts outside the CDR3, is KAGVTQTPRYLIKTRGQQVTLSCSPISGHRSVSWYQQTPGQGLQFLFEYFSETQRNKGNFPGRFSGRQFSNSRSEMNVSTLELGDSALYLCASSFLLQGALGTQYFGPGTRLLVL.

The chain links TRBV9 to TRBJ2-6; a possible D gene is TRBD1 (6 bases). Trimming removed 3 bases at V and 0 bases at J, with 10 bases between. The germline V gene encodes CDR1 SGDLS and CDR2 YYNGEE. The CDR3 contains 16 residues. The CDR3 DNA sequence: TGTGCCAGCAGCGGGGGGCACAGCTCTGGGGCCAACGTCCTGACTTTC. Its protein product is CASSGGHSSGANVLTF.

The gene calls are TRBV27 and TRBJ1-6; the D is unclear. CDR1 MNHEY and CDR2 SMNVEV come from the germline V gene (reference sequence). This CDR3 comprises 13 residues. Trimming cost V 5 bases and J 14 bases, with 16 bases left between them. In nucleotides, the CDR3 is TGTGCCAGCAGTCTCGGCCCGACGGGAACCCTCCACTTT. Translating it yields CASSLGPTGTLHF.

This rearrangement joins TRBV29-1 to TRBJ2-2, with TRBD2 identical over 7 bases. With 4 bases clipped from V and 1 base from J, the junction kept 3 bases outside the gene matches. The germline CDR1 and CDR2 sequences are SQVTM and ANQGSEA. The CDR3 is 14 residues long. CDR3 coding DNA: TGCAGCGTTGTCGCTAGCGGGAACACCGGGGAGCTGTTTTTT. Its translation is CSVVASGNTGELFF.

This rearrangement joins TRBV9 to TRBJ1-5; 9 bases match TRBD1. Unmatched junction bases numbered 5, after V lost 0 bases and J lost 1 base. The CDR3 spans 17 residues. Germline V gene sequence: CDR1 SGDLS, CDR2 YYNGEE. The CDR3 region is CASSVVRTGDSNQPQHF. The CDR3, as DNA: TGTGCCAGCAGCGTAGTTCGGACAGGGGACAGCAATCAGCCCCAGCATTTT.

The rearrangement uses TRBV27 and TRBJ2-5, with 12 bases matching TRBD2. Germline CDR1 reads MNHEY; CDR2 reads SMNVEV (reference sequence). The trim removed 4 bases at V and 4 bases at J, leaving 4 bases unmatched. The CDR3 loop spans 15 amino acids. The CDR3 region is CASSSTSGSLETQYF. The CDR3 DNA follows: TGTGCCAGCAGTTCGACTAGCGGGAGTTTAGAGACCCAGTACTTC.

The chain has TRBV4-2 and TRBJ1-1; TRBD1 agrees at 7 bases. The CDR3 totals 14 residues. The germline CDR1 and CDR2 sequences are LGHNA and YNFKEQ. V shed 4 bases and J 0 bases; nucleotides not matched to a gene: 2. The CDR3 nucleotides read TGTGCCAGCAGCCCGGACAGGTTGAACACTGAAGCTTTCTTT. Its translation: CASSPDRLNTEAFF.

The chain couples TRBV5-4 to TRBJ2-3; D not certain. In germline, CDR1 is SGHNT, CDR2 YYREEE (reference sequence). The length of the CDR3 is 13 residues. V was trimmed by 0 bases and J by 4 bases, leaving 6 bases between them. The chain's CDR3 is CASSLEPSDTQYF. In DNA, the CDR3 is TGTGCCAGCAGCTTGGAGCCTTCAGATACGCAGTATTTT.

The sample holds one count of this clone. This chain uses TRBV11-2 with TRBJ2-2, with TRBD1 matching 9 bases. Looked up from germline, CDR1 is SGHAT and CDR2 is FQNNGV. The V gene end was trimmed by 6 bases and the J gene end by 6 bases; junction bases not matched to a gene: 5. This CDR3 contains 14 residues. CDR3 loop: CASRPGQGSGELFF. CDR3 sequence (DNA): TGTGCCAGCAGGCCGGGACAGGGATCCGGGGAGCTGTTTTTT.

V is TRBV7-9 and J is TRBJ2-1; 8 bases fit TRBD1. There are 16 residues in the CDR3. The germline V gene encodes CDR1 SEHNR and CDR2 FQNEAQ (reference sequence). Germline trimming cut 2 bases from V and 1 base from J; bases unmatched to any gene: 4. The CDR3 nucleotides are TGTGCCAGCAGCTTACCGGACAGGGAGTCCTACAATGAGCAGTTCTTC. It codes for CASSLPDRESYNEQFF.

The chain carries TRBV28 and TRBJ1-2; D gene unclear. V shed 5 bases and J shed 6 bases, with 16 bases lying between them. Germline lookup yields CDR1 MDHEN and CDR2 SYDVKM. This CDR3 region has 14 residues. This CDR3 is CASSGGNLYHGYTF. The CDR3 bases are TGTGCCAGCAGTGGAGGGAATCTTTACCATGGCTACACCTTC.

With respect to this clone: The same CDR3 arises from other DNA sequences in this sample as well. The DNA for the CDR3 is TGTGCCATCTCCCCGGGGGGGAACACCGGGGAGCTGTTTTTT. As protein: CAISPGGNTGELFF. The V gene is TRBV10-3, the J gene TRBJ2-2; TRBD2 aligns across 7 bases. The J segment lost 1 base and the V segment lost 8 bases, leaving 4 bases of the junction unmatched. This CDR3 has 14 amino acids. Germline CDR1 is ENHRY and CDR2 is SYGVKD.

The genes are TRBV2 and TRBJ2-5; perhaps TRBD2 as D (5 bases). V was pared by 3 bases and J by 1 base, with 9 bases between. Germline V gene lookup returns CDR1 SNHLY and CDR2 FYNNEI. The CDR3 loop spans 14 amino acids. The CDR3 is CASSEERFQETQYF. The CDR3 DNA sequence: TGTGCCAGCAGTGAGGAGCGGTTCCAAGAGACCCAGTACTTC.